This is a list of T cell receptor beta chains from one sample in a study of tumor-infiltrating lymphocytes in primary liver carcinoma. TCRdb analysed the multiplex PCR reads with MiXCR anew, one entry per CDR3 protein. The table records some 190,000 distinct CDR3 sequences, about 55% of them present only once. Source material: peripheral blood. The receptor set was obtained from a man aged 35 to 55 with primary liver carcinoma and hepatitis B virus infection. Both conserved end residues are part of each CDR3. Expanded clones get a size class; other rows say once, few or many, or leave the size out.

TRBV12-3/TRBV12-4	-	TRBJ1-3	CTSSLVAESSGNTIYF
TRBV12-3/TRBV12-4	-	TRBJ2-2	CASSLQGLYTGELFF
TRBV30	-	TRBJ2-7	CAWGQGRNEQYF
TRBV28	few	TRBJ2-7	CASSFSFLAGKLREQYF
TRBV6-1	-	TRBJ2-4	CASSDGTPRGIQYF
TRBV12-3/TRBV12-4	few	TRBJ1-2	CASSFRGGAPANYGYTF
TRBV6-5	-	TRBJ1-1	CAREVRGNTEAFF
TRBV10-3	few	TRBJ1-5	CAISRGTGMPQHF
TRBV28	-	TRBJ1-1	CASTDGGYNTEAFF
TRBV11-1	many	TRBJ2-3	CASSLRWATDTQYF
TRBV29-1	-	TRBJ2-7	CSARGGRANEQYF
TRBV6-2/TRBV6-3	few	TRBJ2-7	CASSYTAPSYEQYF
TRBV11-2	many	TRBJ2-7	CASSPRDRGPYEQYF
TRBV4-2	-	TRBJ2-3	CASSPPPWDSGTDTQYF
TRBV12-3/TRBV12-4	many	TRBJ2-3	CASSLDRDTQYF
TRBV6-5	-	TRBJ2-5	CVSSYGKGGKETQYF
TRBV6-1	-	TRBJ2-6	CASSDEGAGANVLTF
TRBV4-2	-	TRBJ1-4	CASSQPGTGFNEKLFF
TRBV14	-	TRBJ2-3	CASSQDLGDPSTDAQYF
TRBV11-2	many	TRBJ2-2	CASSPIKGLNTGELFF
TRBV2	-	TRBJ2-5	CASSTGPQETQYF
TRBV6-5	-	TRBJ2-2	CASSGSCWDGELFF
TRBV29-1	-	TRBJ1-4	CIVEGSTNEKLFF
TRBV29-1	few	TRBJ2-3	CSVGTPGDTQYF
TRBV6-5	-	TRBJ2-1	CASSYSRASGDNEQFF
TRBV6-1	-	TRBJ2-4	CASSPGWDRGINIQYF
TRBV11-1	-	TRBJ2-1	CASSYSTGGSYNVQFF
TRBV12-3/TRBV12-4	-	TRBJ2-6	CDSSNSGANVLTF
TRBV6-5	-	TRBJ2-1	CASSITGTSDDQFF
TRBV13	-	TRBJ2-5	CASSLDREEETQYF
TRBV10-1	few	TRBJ2-3	CASRDGEGTQYF
TRBV30	-	TRBJ2-3	CAWSSGRTLDTQYF
TRBV29-1	-	TRBJ2-7	CSVGRDNYEQYF
TRBV4-1	-	TRBJ1-5	CASSQDGRLSNQPQHF
TRBV10-3	-	TRBJ2-5	CAVSRVGGQDTQYF
TRBV11-2	-	TRBJ2-6	CASSLRGGLAVYSGANVLTF
TRBV6-1	-	TRBJ2-7	CASSEMRSGPYEQYF
TRBV29-1	few	TRBJ1-1	CSVEDGVGAAFF
TRBV5-4	-	TRBJ1-1	CASSLGGTGRNTEAFF
TRBV12-3/TRBV12-4	-	TRBJ1-5	CASSLRTGLGYQPQHF
TRBV6-5	-	TRBJ2-7	CASPRLGGGRGEQYF
TRBV4-1	few	TRBJ2-7	CASSQVLGRVTSYEQYF
TRBV7-9	-	TRBJ2-1	CTSSLAGLADDRGQFF